Below are 4 T cell receptor beta chains sequenced from a single sample in a study of T cells expressing NK-cell markers. TCRdb reanalyzed the 5' RACE reads, giving one entry per CDR3 protein sequence and no DNA. The sample's table shows about 400,000 distinct CDR3 sequences. Sequencing used blood T cells: a sorted CD56 or NKG2C T cell subset, CD4+ or CD8+ T cells, or bulk PBMC T cells (not recorded which). Receptors originate from a woman aged 50 to 60 in good health.

This chain joins TRBV11-2 and TRBJ1-3. Germline V gives CDR1 SGHAT, CDR2 FQNNGV. The CDR3 contains 14 residues. CDR3 loop: CASTTEGTGNTIYF.

The CDR3 spells CASSQASNWVRETQYF. This rearrangement joins TRBV14 to TRBJ2-5. Germline values: CDR1 SGHDN, CDR2 FVKESK. The CDR3 extends over 16 amino acids.

This sequence joins TRBV18 and TRBJ2-7; TCRdb reports TRBD2, a call that lacks DNA to check it against. This CDR3 is built from 13 residues. Germline V gene data show CDR1 as KGHSH and CDR2 as LQKENI. The CDR3 sequence is CASSTGGPSEQYF.

This sequence joins TRBV4-1 and TRBJ1-1; TCRdb names TRBD1, which stays unverified in the absence of DNA. Germline lookup yields CDR1 MGHRA and CDR2 YSYEKL. The CDR3 is 17 residues long. This CDR3 is CASSHGTGPPMNTEAFF.